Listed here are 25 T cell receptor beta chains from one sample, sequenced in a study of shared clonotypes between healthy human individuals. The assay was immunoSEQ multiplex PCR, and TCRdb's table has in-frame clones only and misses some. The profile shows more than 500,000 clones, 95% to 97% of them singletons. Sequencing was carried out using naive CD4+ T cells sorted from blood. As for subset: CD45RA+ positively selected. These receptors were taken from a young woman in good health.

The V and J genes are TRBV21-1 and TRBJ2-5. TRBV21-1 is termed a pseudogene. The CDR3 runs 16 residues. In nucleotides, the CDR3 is TGTGCCAGCAGCAAAGCCACGGGAAGGGGCCAAGAGACCCAGTACTTC. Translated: CASSKATGRGQETQYF.

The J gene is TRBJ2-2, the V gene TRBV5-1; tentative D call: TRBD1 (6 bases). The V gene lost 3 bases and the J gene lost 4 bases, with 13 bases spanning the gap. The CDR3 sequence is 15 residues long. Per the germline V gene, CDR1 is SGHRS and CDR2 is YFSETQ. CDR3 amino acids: CASSSYREVTGELFF. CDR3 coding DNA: TGCGCCAGCAGCTCGTACAGGGAAGTCACCGGGGAGCTGTTTTTT. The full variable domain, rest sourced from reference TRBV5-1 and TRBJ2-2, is KAGVTQTPRYLIKTRGQQVTLSCSPISGHRSVSWYQQTPGQGLQFLFEYFSETQRNKGNFPGRFSGRQFSNSRSEMNVSTLELGDSALYLCASSSYREVTGELFFGEGSRLTVL.

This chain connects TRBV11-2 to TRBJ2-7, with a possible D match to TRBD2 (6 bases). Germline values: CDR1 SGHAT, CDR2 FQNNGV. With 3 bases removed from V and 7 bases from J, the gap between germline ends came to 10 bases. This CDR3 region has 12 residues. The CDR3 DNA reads TGTGCCAGCAGCTTGTGGGGGAGGGAGCAGTACTTC. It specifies CASSLWGREQYF. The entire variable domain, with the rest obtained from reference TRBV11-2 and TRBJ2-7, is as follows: EAGVAQSPRYKIIEKRQSVAFWCNPISGHATLYWYQQILGQGPKLLIQFQNNGVVDDSQLPKDRFSAERLKGVDSTLKIQPAKLEDSAVYLCASSLWGREQYFGPGTRLTVT.

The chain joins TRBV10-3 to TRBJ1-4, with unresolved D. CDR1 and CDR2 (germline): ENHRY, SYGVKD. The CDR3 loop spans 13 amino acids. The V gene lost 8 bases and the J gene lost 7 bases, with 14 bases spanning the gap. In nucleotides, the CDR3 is TGTGCCATCGGGTCTGAGCAGGTTGAAAAACTGTTTTTT. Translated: CAIGSEQVEKLFF.

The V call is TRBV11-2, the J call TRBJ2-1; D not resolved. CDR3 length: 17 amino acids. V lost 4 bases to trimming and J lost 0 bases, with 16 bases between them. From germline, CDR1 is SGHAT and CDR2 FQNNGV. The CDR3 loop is CASSSPTVVSSYNEQFF. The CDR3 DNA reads TGTGCCAGCAGCTCCCCCACGGTAGTCAGCTCCTACAATGAGCAGTTCTTC.

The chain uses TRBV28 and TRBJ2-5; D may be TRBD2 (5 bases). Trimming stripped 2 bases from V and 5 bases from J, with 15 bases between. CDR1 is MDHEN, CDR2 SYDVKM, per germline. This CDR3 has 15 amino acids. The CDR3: CASSLARIRRETQYF. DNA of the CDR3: TGTGCCAGCAGTTTAGCCCGAATTAGGAGGGAGACCCAGTACTTC.

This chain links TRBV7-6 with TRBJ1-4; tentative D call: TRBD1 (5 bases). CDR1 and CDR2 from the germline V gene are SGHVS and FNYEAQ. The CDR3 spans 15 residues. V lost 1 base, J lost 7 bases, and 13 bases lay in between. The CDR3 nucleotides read TGTGCCAGCAGCTTAGGGGCAGGGCGAGGTGAAAAACTGTTTTTT. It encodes CASSLGAGRGEKLFF.

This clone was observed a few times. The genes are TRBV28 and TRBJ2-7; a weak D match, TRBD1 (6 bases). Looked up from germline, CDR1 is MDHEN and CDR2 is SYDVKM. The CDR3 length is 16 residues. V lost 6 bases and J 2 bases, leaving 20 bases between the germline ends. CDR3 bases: TGTGCCAGCAGCCAGGGGTCGGGTAGCCGAGCCTACGAGCAGTACTTC. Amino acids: CASSQGSGSRAYEQYF.

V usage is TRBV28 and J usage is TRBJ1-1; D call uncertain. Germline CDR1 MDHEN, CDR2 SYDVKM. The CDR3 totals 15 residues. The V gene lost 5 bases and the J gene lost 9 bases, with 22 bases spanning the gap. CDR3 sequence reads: CASSITTAMSIKAFF. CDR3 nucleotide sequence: TGTGCCAGCAGTATCACGACGGCCATGAGTATTAAAGCTTTCTTT. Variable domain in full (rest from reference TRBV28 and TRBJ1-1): DVKVTQSSRYLVKRTGEKVFLECVQDMDHENMFWYRQDPGLGLRLIYFSYDVKMKEKGDIPEGYSVSREKKERFSLILESASTNQTSMYLCASSITTAMSIKAFFGQGTRLTVV.

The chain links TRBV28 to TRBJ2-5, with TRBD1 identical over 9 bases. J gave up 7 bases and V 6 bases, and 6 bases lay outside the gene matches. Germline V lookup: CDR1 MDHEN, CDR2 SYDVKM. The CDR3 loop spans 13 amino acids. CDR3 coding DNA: TGTGCCAGCAGACCTACAGGGGGCATGACCCAGTACTTC. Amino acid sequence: CASRPTGGMTQYF.

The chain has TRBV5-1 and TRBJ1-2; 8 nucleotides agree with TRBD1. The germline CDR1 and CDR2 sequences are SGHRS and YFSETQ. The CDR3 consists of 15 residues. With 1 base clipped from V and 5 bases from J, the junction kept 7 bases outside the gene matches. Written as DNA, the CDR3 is TGCGCCAGCAGCTTGACCGGGACAGGCGAATATGGCTACACCTTC. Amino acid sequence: CASSLTGTGEYGYTF.

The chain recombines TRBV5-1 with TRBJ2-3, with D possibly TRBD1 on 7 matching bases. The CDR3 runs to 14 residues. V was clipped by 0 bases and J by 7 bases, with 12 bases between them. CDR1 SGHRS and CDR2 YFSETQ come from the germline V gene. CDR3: CASSLGQGGNTQYF. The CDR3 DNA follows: TGCGCCAGCAGCTTGGGACAGGGAGGAAATACGCAGTATTTT.

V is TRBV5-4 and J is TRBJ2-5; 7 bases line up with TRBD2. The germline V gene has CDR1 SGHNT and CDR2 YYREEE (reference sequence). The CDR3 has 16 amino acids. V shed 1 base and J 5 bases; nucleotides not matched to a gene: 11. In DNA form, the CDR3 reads TGTGCCAGCAGCTTGAGGTCCCTAGCGGTGAAGGAGACCCAGTACTTC. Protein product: CASSLRSLAVKETQYF.

The CDR3 protein is CASGREEVQETQYF. The CDR3 DNA reads TGTGCCAGCGGGAGGGAGGAGGTTCAAGAGACCCAGTACTTC. The chain has TRBV2 and TRBJ2-5; 7 nucleotides align to TRBD2. V lost 8 bases and J lost 2; bases outside the gene matches: 8. Per germline, CDR1 SNHLY and CDR2 FYNNEI. The CDR3 covers 14 residues.

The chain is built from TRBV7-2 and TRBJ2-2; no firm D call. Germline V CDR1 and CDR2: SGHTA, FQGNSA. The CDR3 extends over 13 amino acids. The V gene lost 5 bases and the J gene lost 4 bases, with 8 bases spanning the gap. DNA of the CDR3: TGTGCCAGCAGCGCCAGGACCACCGGGGAGCTGTTTTTT. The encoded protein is CASSARTTGELFF.

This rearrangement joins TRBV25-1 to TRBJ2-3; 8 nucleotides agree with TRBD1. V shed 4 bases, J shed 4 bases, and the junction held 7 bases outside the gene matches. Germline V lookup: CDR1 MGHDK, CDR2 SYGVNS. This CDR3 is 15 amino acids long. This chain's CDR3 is CASSGMDRDADTQYF. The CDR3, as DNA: TGTGCCAGCAGTGGGATGGACAGGGACGCAGATACGCAGTATTTT.

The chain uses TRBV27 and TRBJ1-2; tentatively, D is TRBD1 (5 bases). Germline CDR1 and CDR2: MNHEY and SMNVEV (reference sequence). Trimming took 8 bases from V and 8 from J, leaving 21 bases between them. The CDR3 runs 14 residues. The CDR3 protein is CASGYIGRVDGYTF. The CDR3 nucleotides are TGTGCCAGCGGATATATTGGCAGGGTAGACGGCTACACCTTC.

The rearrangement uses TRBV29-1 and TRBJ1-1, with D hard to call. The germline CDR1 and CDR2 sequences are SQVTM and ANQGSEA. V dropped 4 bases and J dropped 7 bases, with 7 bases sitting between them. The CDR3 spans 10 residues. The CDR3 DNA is TGCAGCGTTGGGGTGGGTGAAGCTTTCTTT. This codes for CSVGVGEAFF.

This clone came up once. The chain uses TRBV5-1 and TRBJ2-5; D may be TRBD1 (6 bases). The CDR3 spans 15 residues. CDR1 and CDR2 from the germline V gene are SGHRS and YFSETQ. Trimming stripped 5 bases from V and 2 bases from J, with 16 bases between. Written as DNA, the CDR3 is TGCGCCAGCAGGACAGGCCGATGGGAACAAGAGACCCAGTACTTC. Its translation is CASRTGRWEQETQYF. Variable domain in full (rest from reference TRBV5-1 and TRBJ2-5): KAGVTQTPRYLIKTRGQQVTLSCSPISGHRSVSWYQQTPGQGLQFLFEYFSETQRNKGNFPGRFSGRQFSNSRSEMNVSTLELGDSALYLCASRTGRWEQETQYFGPGTRLLVL.

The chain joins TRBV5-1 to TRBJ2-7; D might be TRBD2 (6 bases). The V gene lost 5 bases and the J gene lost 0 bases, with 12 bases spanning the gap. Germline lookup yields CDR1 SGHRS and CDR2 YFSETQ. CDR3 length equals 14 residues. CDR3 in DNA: TGCGCCAGCAGGGTAGCGGAGAGCTCCTACGAGCAGTACTTC. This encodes CASRVAESSYEQYF.

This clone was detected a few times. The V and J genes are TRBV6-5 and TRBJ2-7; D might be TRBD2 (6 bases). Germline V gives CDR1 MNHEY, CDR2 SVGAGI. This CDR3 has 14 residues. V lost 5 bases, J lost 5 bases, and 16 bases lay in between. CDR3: CASSRTTSSDEQYF. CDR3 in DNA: TGTGCCAGCAGTAGGACGACTAGTTCGGACGAGCAGTACTTC.

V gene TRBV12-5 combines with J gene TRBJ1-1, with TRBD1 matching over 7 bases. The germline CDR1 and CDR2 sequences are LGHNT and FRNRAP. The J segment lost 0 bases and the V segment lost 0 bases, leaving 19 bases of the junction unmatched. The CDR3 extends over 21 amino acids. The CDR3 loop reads CASGLVRHPTGEGMMNTEAFF. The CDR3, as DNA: TGTGCTAGTGGTTTGGTACGCCACCCCACAGGGGAAGGGATGATGAACACTGAAGCTTTCTTT. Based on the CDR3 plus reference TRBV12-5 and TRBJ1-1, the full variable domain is DARVTQTPRHKVTEMGQEVTMRCQPILGHNTVFWYRQTMMQGLELLAYFRNRAPLDDSGMPKDRFSAEMPDATLATLKIQPSEPRDSAVYFCASGLVRHPTGEGMMNTEAFFGQGTRLTVV.

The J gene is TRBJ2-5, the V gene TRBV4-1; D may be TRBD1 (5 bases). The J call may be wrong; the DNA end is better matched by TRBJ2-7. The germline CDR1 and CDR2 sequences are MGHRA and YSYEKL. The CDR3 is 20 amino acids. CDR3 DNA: TGCGCCAGCAGCCAAGTTGTACGAAGGGTAGGGATTAGGGGCTCCTACGAGCAGTACTTC. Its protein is CASSQVVRRVGIRGSYEQYF.

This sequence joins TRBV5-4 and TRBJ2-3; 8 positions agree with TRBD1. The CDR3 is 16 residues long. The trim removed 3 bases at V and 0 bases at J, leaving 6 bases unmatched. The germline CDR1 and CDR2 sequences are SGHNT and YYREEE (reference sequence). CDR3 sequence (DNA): TGTGCCAGCAGCTATGGGACAGGAGCTAGCACAGATACGCAGTATTTT. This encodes CASSYGTGASTDTQYF.

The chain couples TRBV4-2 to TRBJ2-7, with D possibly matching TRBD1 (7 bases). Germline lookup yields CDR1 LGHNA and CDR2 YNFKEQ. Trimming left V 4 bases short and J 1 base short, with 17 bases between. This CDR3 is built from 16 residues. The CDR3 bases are TGTGCCAGCAGCCGAGTCGGGCAGGGGGGATCCTACGAGCAGTACTTC. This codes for CASSRVGQGGSYEQYF.